The 29 T cell receptor beta chains presented below share a single source sample, sequenced in a study of regulatory T cells in long-lasting Graves disease. According to the study, TCR beta libraries were built with iRepertoire HTBI primers and CDR3-region Arm-PCR. Via MiXCR, TCRdb re-called the multiplex PCR reads, giving one row per CDR3 protein. The table lists roughly 420,000 distinct CDR3 sequences, 14% of them singletons. Sample time point: newly diagnosed GD, antithyroid drugs for less than 3 months. Construction of the TCR library relied on RNA isolated from PBMCs. This sample also appeared in a second study, on T cells in Graves' hyperthyroidism and ophthalmopathy.

Sequencing used peripheral blood mononuclear cells (PBMCs), obtained at new diagnosis, from a patient treated with antithyroid drugs. These receptors were collected from a woman aged 45-60 years with Graves disease.

There are many counts of this clonotype. The rearrangement links TRBV14 to TRBJ2-3; 8 nucleotides match TRBD2. The tail of the sequence fits TRBJ2-7 better, so the J call may be wrong. Per the germline V gene, CDR1 is SGHDN and CDR2 is FVKESK. There are 15 residues in the CDR3. CDR3: CASSQVSGGTYEQYF. The CDR3 DNA reads as TGTGCCAGCAGCCAAGTTTCGGGAGGGACCTACGAGCAGTACTTC.

The sample holds many counts of this clonotype. The genes are TRBV6-1 and TRBJ2-7; D perhaps matches TRBD1 (6 bases). The germline V gene encodes CDR1 MNHNS and CDR2 SASEGT. The length of the CDR3 is 14 residues. V shed 0 bases and J shed 5 bases, with 11 bases lying between them. The CDR3 sequence: CASSEAYRADEQYF. CDR3 nucleotides: TGTGCCAGCAGTGAAGCATACAGGGCTGACGAGCAGTACTTC.

With regard to this clonotype: It may be a read error: a sequence one base away is much more abundant. The rearrangement joins TRBV7-9 to TRBJ2-1; 8 bases align to TRBD2. CDR1 is SEHNR, CDR2 FQNEAQ, per germline (reference sequence). CDR3 length equals 14 residues. CDR3 sequence: CASSRGLEYNGQFF. DNA for the CDR3: TGTGCCAGCAGCCGGGGACTAGAATACAATGGGCAGTTCTTC. Based on the CDR3 plus reference TRBV7-9 and TRBJ2-1, the full variable domain is DTGVSQNPRHKITKRGQNVTFRCDPISEHNRLYWYRQTLGQGPEFLTYFQNEAQLEKSRLLSDRFSAERPKGSFSTLEIQRTEQGDSAMYLCASSRGLEYNGQFFGPGTRLTVL.

The V call is TRBV7-9, the J call TRBJ1-6, with D possibly TRBD1 on 5 matching bases. Trimming pared 0 bases from V and 6 bases from J, leaving 9 bases between. There are 15 residues in the CDR3. CDR1 and CDR2 (germline): SEHNR, FQNEAQ (reference sequence). DNA of the CDR3: TGTGCCAGCAGCTTAGCGACAGCTTTTAATTCACCCCTCCACTTT. Its translation: CASSLATAFNSPLHF.

This sequence joins TRBV7-9 and TRBJ2-4, with 11 bases lining up with TRBD2. Per the germline V gene, CDR1 is SEHNR and CDR2 is FQNEAQ (reference sequence). The V gene end was trimmed by 0 bases and the J gene end by 3 bases; junction bases not matched to a gene: 16. This CDR3 is 21 amino acids long. The CDR3 bases are TGTGCCAGCAGCTTAGCGCGGGGGACTAGCGGAGAAGGGATAGTCAAAAACATTCAGTACTTC. Encoded protein: CASSLARGTSGEGIVKNIQYF.

The gene calls are TRBV5-1 and TRBJ2-3; D is undetermined. This CDR3 contains 13 residues. V lost 0 bases to trimming and J lost 6 bases, with 8 bases between them. In germline, CDR1 is SGHRS, CDR2 YFSETQ. CDR3 protein: CASSLGVRDTQYF. The CDR3 DNA reads as TGCGCCAGCAGCTTGGGGGTCCGGGATACGCAGTATTTT.

Many counts were recorded for this clonotype. The rearrangement uses TRBV28 and TRBJ1-2; 7 bases align to TRBD1. Per the germline V gene, CDR1 is MDHEN and CDR2 is SYDVKM. The V gene end was trimmed by 5 bases and the J gene end by 4 bases; junction bases not matched to a gene: 10. The CDR3 totals 15 residues. The CDR3 protein is CASSITGVLAYGYTF. CDR3 bases: TGTGCCAGCAGTATAACAGGGGTTCTAGCCTATGGCTACACCTTC.

This clonotype showed up just a few times. The chain couples TRBV4-1 to TRBJ1-5, with 7 bases identical to TRBD1. In germline, CDR1 is MGHRA, CDR2 YSYEKL. Trimming cost V 0 bases and J 6 bases; bases outside gene matches: 5. This CDR3 contains 15 residues. CDR3 loop: CASSQEQGEGQPQHF. For the CDR3, the DNA is TGCGCCAGCAGCCAAGAGCAGGGGGAAGGTCAGCCCCAGCATTTT.

This clonotype was observed a few times. The genes are TRBV7-9 and TRBJ2-7; tentative D call: TRBD1 (6 bases). The germline V and J ends were trimmed by 5 bases and 7 bases, with 18 bases remaining between them. CDR1 is SEHNR and CDR2 is FQNEAQ in the germline V gene (reference sequence). CDR3 size: 14 residues. The CDR3 spells CASSPQAGAGEQYF. Here the CDR3 DNA reads TGTGCCAGCAGCCCCCAGGCAGGGGCCGGAGAGCAGTACTTC.

The chain combines TRBV12-5 with TRBJ2-3; 11 bases fit TRBD2. With 1 base clipped from V and 5 bases from J, the junction kept 14 bases outside the gene matches. The CDR3 totals 19 residues. Germline V lookup: CDR1 LGHNT, CDR2 FRNRAP. Here the CDR3 DNA reads TGTGCTAGTGGTTTGGCCCTCACATCACTAGCGGGAGCGGGAGATACGCAGTATTTT. The encoded protein is CASGLALTSLAGAGDTQYF.

This clonotype has only a few counts. The rearrangement joins TRBV20-1 to TRBJ2-3; 8 bases fit TRBD2. Trimming removed 0 bases from V and 2 bases from J; junction bases left unmatched: 16. Germline assignment: CDR1 DFQATT and CDR2 SNEGSKA (reference sequence). The CDR3 contains 19 residues. The CDR3 reads CSARDQGSGALLYTDTQYF. DNA of the CDR3: TGCAGTGCTAGAGATCAGGGTAGCGGGGCCCTTTTGTACACAGATACGCAGTATTTT.

There are a few counts of this clonotype. This sequence may be a read error, since a much larger clone differs from it by one base. V usage is TRBV2 and J usage is TRBJ2-7, with D perhaps TRBD2 (5 bases). V was cut by 7 bases and J by 1 base, with 14 bases left in between. The CDR3 sequence is 14 residues long. CDR1 SNHLY and CDR2 FYNNEI come from the germline V gene. The chain's CDR3 is CASIEGISSYEQYF. The CDR3 region has the DNA TGTGCCAGCATTGAGGGAATCTCTTCCTACGAGCAGTACTTC.

The chain has TRBV20-1 and TRBJ2-7, with D possibly TRBD2 on 5 matching bases. The V and J ends lost 2 bases and 5 bases respectively, with 10 bases between them. Looked up from germline, CDR1 is DFQATT and CDR2 is SNEGSKA (reference sequence). The CDR3 runs to 12 residues. CDR3 sequence reads: CSARRGRDEQYF. The CDR3 DNA reads TGCAGTGCTAGACGCGGGCGGGACGAGCAGTACTTC.

This clonotype was counted between two and nine times. The chain combines TRBV5-1 with TRBJ1-1, with 7 bases matching TRBD1. Germline CDR1 and CDR2: SGHRS and YFSETQ. J lost 1 base, V lost 2 bases, and 5 bases had no gene match. This CDR3 has 15 amino acids. CDR3 in DNA: TGCGCCAGCAGCTTTGCCGGGACAGCGAACACTGAAGCTTTCTTT. Translating gives CASSFAGTANTEAFF. Based on the CDR3 plus reference TRBV5-1 and TRBJ1-1, the full variable domain is KAGVTQTPRYLIKTRGQQVTLSCSPISGHRSVSWYQQTPGQGLQFLFEYFSETQRNKGNFPGRFSGRQFSNSRSEMNVSTLELGDSALYLCASSFAGTANTEAFFGQGTRLTVV.

The chain uses TRBV29-1 and TRBJ2-7, with 8 positions matching TRBD1. The V and J ends lost 5 bases and 6 bases, in that order; junction bases with no gene match: 9. CDR3 size: 13 residues. Germline V gene sequence: CDR1 SQVTM, CDR2 ANQGSEA. CDR3 nucleotide sequence: TGCAGCGTTAAGGGGCAGGGGGCCCGCGAGCAGTACTTC. Translated: CSVKGQGAREQYF.

This clonotype appeared many times. The rearrangement links TRBV11-2 to TRBJ2-3, with TRBD2 matching 10 bases. This CDR3 is 16 amino acids long. Germline V gene lookup returns CDR1 SGHAT and CDR2 FQNNGV. After removal of 5 bases from V and 5 bases from J, the junction contained 10 bases not matched to a gene. CDR3 coding DNA: TGTGCCAGCAGCACTCTAGCGGGAGTGTTAGTAGATACGCAGTATTTT. Encoded protein: CASSTLAGVLVDTQYF.

This clonotype was seen repeatedly, ten times or more. The gene calls are TRBV19 and TRBJ1-1; D may be TRBD1 (5 bases). V lost 4 bases and J lost 6, with 9 bases in between. The germline gives CDR1 LNHDA, CDR2 SQIVND (reference sequence). The CDR3 has 12 residues. The CDR3 spells CASSTGLPEAFF. The CDR3 bases are TGTGCCAGTAGTACGGGACTGCCTGAAGCTTTCTTT.

The J gene is TRBJ2-6, the V gene TRBV7-3, with D possibly matching TRBD2 (6 bases). V was pared by 4 bases and J by 0 bases, with 10 bases between. The germline V gene encodes CDR1 SGHTA and CDR2 FQGTGA. The CDR3 has 16 amino acids. CDR3 in DNA: TGTGCCAGCAGCTCGGGGCGGGGCTCTGGGGCCAACGTCCTGACTTTC. Protein: CASSSGRGSGANVLTF.

Details on this clonotype: It may be a read error: a sequence one base away is much more abundant. V usage is TRBV5-8 and J usage is TRBJ2-7; D uncertain. The V and J ends lost 0 bases and 3 bases respectively, with 7 bases between them. The CDR3 extends over 13 amino acids. CDR1 and CDR2 from the germline V gene are SGHTS and YDEGEE. CDR3 sequence: CASSLDQLYEQYF. DNA for the CDR3: TGTGCCAGCAGCTTGGACCAGCTCTACGAGCAGTACTTC.

This clonotype was seen more than once but under ten times. One base away lies a much larger clone, so this may be a sequencing read error. Since the CDR3 does not end with the conserved phenylalanine or tryptophan, this likely comes from a read error. The J gene is TRBJ2-5, the V gene TRBV5-1; TRBD1 agrees at 9 bases. The last part of the DNA fits TRBJ2-7 better; the J call may be wrong. This CDR3 comprises 13 residues. Germline CDR1 and CDR2: SGHRS and YFSETQ. The CDR3 nucleotides are TGCGCCAGCAGGCGGACAGGGGCCTACGAGCAGTACCTC. Protein product: CASRRTGAYEQYL.

The rearrangement joins TRBV30 to TRBJ2-1; D ambiguous. Germline V lookup: CDR1 GTSNPN, CDR2 SVGIG (reference sequence). Trimming shortened V by 1 base and J by 10 bases, and 8 bases separated the two germline ends. The CDR3 spans 11 residues. The CDR3 DNA sequence: TGTGCCTGGAGTGGTTCCTACGAGCAGTTCTTC. This sequence encodes CAWSGSYEQFF.

This clonotype showed up many times. V gene TRBV12-5 combines with J gene TRBJ2-1; 8 positions agree with TRBD2. J gave up 5 bases and V 6 bases, and 12 bases lay outside the gene matches. CDR3 length: 16 amino acids. Germline V gene lookup returns CDR1 LGHNT and CDR2 FRNRAP. The CDR3 protein is CASGGPGLGRDNEQFF. For the CDR3, the DNA is TGTGCTAGTGGGGGTCCGGGACTAGGAAGAGACAATGAGCAGTTCTTC.

This clonotype was recorded at least ten times. The gene calls are TRBV18 and TRBJ1-1; 8 positions match TRBD1. This CDR3 region has 14 residues. The germline V gene has CDR1 KGHSH and CDR2 LQKENI. Trimming removed 5 bases from V and 4 bases from J; junction bases left unmatched: 6. This CDR3 reads CASSAPGGGTEAFF. The CDR3 nucleotides read TGTGCCAGCTCAGCTCCAGGGGGCGGCACTGAAGCTTTCTTT.

In its sample, this clonotype was seen many times. The gene calls are TRBV28 and TRBJ1-2, with 7 bases lining up with TRBD1. The junction had 7 bases not matched to a gene; V was cut back by 5 bases and J by 4 bases. The CDR3 is 14 residues long. Germline-derived CDR1 and CDR2 are MDHEN and SYDVKM. The CDR3 loop reads CASSPGDRVYGYTF. The CDR3 DNA is TGTGCCAGCAGTCCGGGGGACAGAGTCTATGGCTACACCTTC.

The chain is built from TRBV6-2 or TRBV6-3 and TRBJ2-5, with D possibly TRBD1 on 5 matching bases. Germline assignment: CDR1 MNHEY and CDR2 SVGEGT. Trimming took off 1 base at V and 1 base at J, with 10 bases between the two ends. The CDR3 is 15 amino acids. The CDR3 here is CASSYLGQIQETQYF. In nucleotides, the CDR3 is TGTGCCAGCAGTTACTTGGGGCAGATCCAAGAGACCCAGTACTTC.

This clonotype was found many times. V usage is TRBV7-3 and J usage is TRBJ2-2; D is perhaps TRBD2 (6 bases). CDR3 length: 15 amino acids. From germline, CDR1 is SGHTA and CDR2 FQGTGA. Trimming pared 5 bases from V and 4 bases from J, leaving 14 bases between. The CDR3 region is CASSLGGRPTGELFF. The CDR3, as DNA: TGTGCCAGCAGCCTAGGTGGGAGGCCCACCGGGGAGCTGTTTTTT.

This clonotype came up many times. This chain joins TRBV29-1 and TRBJ2-1, with 8 positions matching TRBD2. This CDR3 has 15 residues. Germline trimming cut 3 bases from V and 1 base from J; bases unmatched to any gene: 5. Germline CDR1 and CDR2: SQVTM and ANQGSEA. CDR3 sequence reads: CSVDERGTSYNEQFF. The CDR3 region has the DNA TGCAGCGTTGATGAGCGGGGGACTTCCTACAATGAGCAGTTCTTC.

This clonotype was counted at least ten times. The rearrangement uses TRBV10-1 and TRBJ2-7; 7 bases fit TRBD1. CDR1 WNHNN and CDR2 SYGVQD come from the germline V gene (reference sequence). The CDR3 spans 14 residues. With 9 bases clipped from V and 9 bases from J, the junction kept 17 bases outside the gene matches. The CDR3 here is CASSGDSLMDGQYF. CDR3 DNA: TGCGCCAGTTCTGGGGACAGCCTCATGGACGGGCAGTACTTC.

The chain has TRBV7-9 and TRBJ1-2, with D perhaps matching TRBD1 (5 bases). V was trimmed by 5 bases and J by 8 bases, leaving 15 bases between them. Per germline, CDR1 SEHNR and CDR2 FQNEAQ (reference sequence). The CDR3 extends over 13 amino acids. The DNA for the CDR3 is TGTGCCAGCAGCCCTTATGGGACTCTCGGCTACACCTTC. It translates to CASSPYGTLGYTF.